These T cell receptor beta chains were read from a single sample in a study of radiotherapy plus CTLA-4 blockade in lung cancer. TCRdb keeps only in-frame clones here, not all; method: immunoSEQ multiplex PCR. The data show roughly 66,000 clones, over 75% seen once. This specimen was peripheral blood, taken from a patient treated with radiotherapy plus ipilimumab. These receptors all come from a human donor with non-small cell lung cancer who had a partial response to radiotherapy plus ipilimumab. The CDR3 runs from the conserved cysteine through the conserved F or W. The D gene is left open where the match is weak. Only part of the rows carry a size: once, few, many, or a class if the clone is expanded.

DNA: TGCGCCAGCAGCCAAGAAGGACAGGCCAGTCAGCCCCAGCATTTT; CDR3: CASSQEGQASQPQHF; length: 15; J: TRBJ1-5; D: TRBD1; size: .; V: TRBV4-1
DNA: TGCAGCGTTGCCAGGGGGCGCGACGAGCAGTACTTC; CDR3: CSVARGRDEQYF; length: 12; J: TRBJ2-7; D: TRBD1; size: .; V: TRBV29-1
DNA: TGCGCCAGCAGCCCCAAACCAAGGGAACTGTGGGGCACTAACTATGGCTACACCTTC; CDR3: CASSPKPRELWGTNYGYTF; length: 19; J: TRBJ1-2; D: .; size: .; V: TRBV4-1
DNA: TGTGCCAGCAGCCCGACAGGTCGAGGCACTTTCTTT; CDR3: CASSPTGRGTFF; length: 12; J: TRBJ1-1; D: .; size: .; V: TRBV7-9
DNA: TGTGCCAGCAGACTAGAGGGAAACACTGAAGCTTTCTTT; CDR3: CASRLEGNTEAFF; length: 13; J: TRBJ1-1; D: .; size: .; V: TRBV28
DNA: TGTGCCTGCGCCGGACAGGGAAGGCAGCCCCAGCATTTT; CDR3: CACAGQGRQPQHF; length: 13; J: TRBJ1-5; D: TRBD1; size: .; V: TRBV30
DNA: TGTGCCAGCAGTCCTCCCCTACTAGCTCCCCCAGATACGCAGTATTTT; CDR3: CASSPPLLAPPDTQYF; length: 16; J: TRBJ2-3; D: .; size: .; V: TRBV28
DNA: TGTGTCAGCAGTGATGTGGGGAGGTACCAGCCCCAGCATTTT; CDR3: CVSSDVGRYQPQHF; length: 14; J: TRBJ1-5; D: .; size: .; V: TRBV2
DNA: TGTGCCAGCAGTGAAGTGGGGGGCTCCTACGAGCAGTACTTC; CDR3: CASSEVGGSYEQYF; length: 14; J: TRBJ2-7; D: .; size: few; V: TRBV6-1
DNA: TGTGCCAGCTCAAAAATGAAACAGAACACTGAAGCTTTCTTT; CDR3: CASSKMKQNTEAFF; length: 14; J: TRBJ1-1; D: .; size: once; V: TRBV18
DNA: TGTGCCAGCAACCCGGGACAGGTGTTTGAAAAACTGTTTTTT; CDR3: CASNPGQVFEKLFF; length: 14; J: TRBJ1-4; D: TRBD1; size: .; V: TRBV28
DNA: TGTGCCAGCAGCCAAGATCGGACAGGGGGCTATGGCTACACCTTC; CDR3: CASSQDRTGGYGYTF; length: 15; J: TRBJ1-2; D: TRBD1; size: .; V: TRBV4-2
DNA: TGTGCCAGCAGACAGGGTGACGGGGAGCTGTTTTTT; CDR3: CASRQGDGELFF; length: 12; J: TRBJ2-2; D: .; size: once; V: TRBV6-1
DNA: TGTGCCAGCAGCTTAGCACTAGCGGAATTCTACGAGCAGTACTTC; CDR3: CASSLALAEFYEQYF; length: 15; J: TRBJ2-7; D: TRBD2; size: .; V: TRBV11-2
DNA: TGCAGTGCTAGAGTGGGGGCCCAGTACTTC; CDR3: CSARVGAQYF; length: 10; J: TRBJ2-7; D: .; size: .; V: TRBV20-1
DNA: TGTGCCAGCAGTGAAGCATACAGGGGGCGAGGTACTGAAGCTTTCTTT; CDR3: CASSEAYRGRGTEAFF; length: 16; J: TRBJ1-1; D: TRBD1; size: few; V: TRBV6-1
DNA: TGTGCCAGCAGCTTGTGGGAGGGGGAAGAGACCCAGTACTTC; CDR3: CASSLWEGEETQYF; length: 14; J: TRBJ2-5; D: .; size: .; V: TRBV5-6
DNA: TGTGCCAGTAGTCCCTCTACAGATACGCAGTATTTT; CDR3: CASSPSTDTQYF; length: 12; J: TRBJ2-3; D: .; size: .; V: TRBV19
DNA: TGCGCCAGCAGCTCGGGACAGGGCACAGATACGCAGTATTTT; CDR3: CASSSGQGTDTQYF; length: 14; J: TRBJ2-3; D: TRBD1; size: few; V: TRBV5-1
DNA: TGTGCCAGCAGTCCTGTCGCGGCGAACACTGAAGCTTTCTTT; CDR3: CASSPVAANTEAFF; length: 14; J: TRBJ1-1; D: .; size: .; V: TRBV6-6
DNA: TGTGCCAGCTCACTGGGACAGGACTTTGAAGCTTTCTTT; CDR3: CASSLGQDFEAFF; length: 13; J: TRBJ1-1; D: TRBD1; size: .; V: TRBV18
DNA: TGTGCCAGTAGTATGGAACAGGCCGGTCAGCCCCAGCATTTT; CDR3: CASSMEQAGQPQHF; length: 14; J: TRBJ1-5; D: .; size: once; V: TRBV19
DNA: TGTGCCAGCAGCTTGACTGGTACCACTGAAGCTTTCTTT; CDR3: CASSLTGTTEAFF; length: 13; J: TRBJ1-1; D: .; size: .; V: TRBV7-6
DNA: TGCAGTGCGCGCCCGCTGGATGAGCAGTTCTTC; CDR3: CSARPLDEQFF; length: 11; J: TRBJ2-1; D: .; size: .; V: TRBV20-1
DNA: TGCGCCAGCAGCCAAGGGGACAGGGACGAAGAGACCCAGTACTTC; CDR3: CASSQGDRDEETQYF; length: 15; J: TRBJ2-5; D: TRBD1; size: .; V: TRBV4-1
DNA: TGTGCCAGCAGTTTAGGACGGCGGACAGGGGGCAATCAGCCCCAGCATTTT; CDR3: CASSLGRRTGGNQPQHF; length: 17; J: TRBJ1-5; D: TRBD1; size: .; V: TRBV28
DNA: TGTGCCAACTCGGAAGACAGGGAGGTAAACACCATATATTTT; CDR3: CANSEDREVNTIYF; length: 14; J: TRBJ1-3; D: TRBD1; size: .; V: TRBV7-9
DNA: TGTGCCAGCAGCCGACTAGCGGGGAGGTGGGCGACCCAGTACTTC; CDR3: CASSRLAGRWATQYF; length: 15; J: TRBJ2-5; D: TRBD2; size: .; V: TRBV7-3
DNA: TGTGCCTGGACAAAACAGGGGTTGGGGCCCCAGCATTTT; CDR3: CAWTKQGLGPQHF; length: 13; J: TRBJ1-5; D: TRBD1; size: once; V: TRBV30
DNA: TGTGCCAGCAGCCCTTTACCGAGAGTAGCGGGAGGGGACGAGCAGTACTTC; CDR3: CASSPLPRVAGGDEQYF; length: 17; J: TRBJ2-7; D: TRBD2; size: few; V: TRBV13
DNA: TGTGCCAGCAGCCAGGACAGCGCGAATGAAAAACTGTTTTTT; CDR3: CASSQDSANEKLFF; length: 14; J: TRBJ1-4; D: .; size: .; V: TRBV5-4
DNA: TGTGCCAGCAGTTTAAGGGGAACCTATGGCTACACCTTC; CDR3: CASSLRGTYGYTF; length: 13; J: TRBJ1-2; D: .; size: .; V: TRBV27
DNA: TGTGCCAGCCGGAGAGGACAGGGCTCAGAGACCCAGTACTTC; CDR3: CASRRGQGSETQYF; length: 14; J: TRBJ2-5; D: TRBD1; size: .; V: TRBV27
DNA: TGTGCCAGCAGCCAGGTTGACAGGGAATACACTGAAGCTTTCTTT; CDR3: CASSQVDREYTEAFF; length: 15; J: TRBJ1-1; D: TRBD1; size: .; V: TRBV4-2
DNA: TGTGCCAGCAGTGAATACGGGACAGCCTACGAGCAGTACTTC; CDR3: CASSEYGTAYEQYF; length: 14; J: TRBJ2-7; D: TRBD1; size: .; V: TRBV6-1
DNA: TGTGCCAGCAGCCAGGGAGCCAACGTCCTGACTTTC; CDR3: CASSQGANVLTF; length: 12; J: TRBJ2-6; D: .; size: .; V: TRBV28
DNA: TGTGCCAGCAGCTTCCCCAGCGGGAGTGATGAGCAGTTCTTC; CDR3: CASSFPSGSDEQFF; length: 14; J: TRBJ2-1; D: TRBD2; size: once; V: TRBV7-2
DNA: TGTGCCAGCAGCTTAAGGGGGCCTCACAATGAGCAGTTCTTC; CDR3: CASSLRGPHNEQFF; length: 14; J: TRBJ2-1; D: TRBD1; size: .; V: TRBV5-6
DNA: TGCAGCGTTGTAAGGGGGCCTGAAGCTTTCTTT; CDR3: CSVVRGPEAFF; length: 11; J: TRBJ1-1; D: TRBD1; size: .; V: TRBV29-1
DNA: TGTGCCTGGAGTGTAGAAGGGGCACAGCCCCAGCATTTT; CDR3: CAWSVEGAQPQHF; length: 13; J: TRBJ1-5; D: .; size: few; V: TRBV30
DNA: TGTGCCAGCAGTTTATGGCAGGCCTCTGGAAACACCATATATTTT; CDR3: CASSLWQASGNTIYF; length: 15; J: TRBJ1-3; D: .; size: few; V: TRBV28
DNA: TGTGCCAGCAGCGGGAGGGCCCTTGAGACCCAGTACTTC; CDR3: CASSGRALETQYF; length: 13; J: TRBJ2-5; D: TRBD2; size: .; V: TRBV7-6